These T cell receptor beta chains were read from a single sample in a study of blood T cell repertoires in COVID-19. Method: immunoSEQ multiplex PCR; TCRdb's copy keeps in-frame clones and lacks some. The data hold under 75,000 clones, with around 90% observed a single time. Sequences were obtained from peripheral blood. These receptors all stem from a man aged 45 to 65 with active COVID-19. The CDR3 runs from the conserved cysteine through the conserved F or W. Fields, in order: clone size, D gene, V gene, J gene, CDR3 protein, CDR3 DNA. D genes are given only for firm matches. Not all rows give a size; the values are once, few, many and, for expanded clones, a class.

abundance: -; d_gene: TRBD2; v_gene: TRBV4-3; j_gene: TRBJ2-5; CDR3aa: CASSQVGGGAYGETQYF; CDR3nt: TGCGCCAGCAGCCAGGTTGGCGGGGGGGCCTATGGGGAGACCCAGTACTTC
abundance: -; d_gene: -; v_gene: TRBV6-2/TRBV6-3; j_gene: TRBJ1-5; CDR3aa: CASSYGASHQPQHF; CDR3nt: TGTGCCAGCAGTTACGGGGCTTCGCATCAGCCCCAGCATTTT
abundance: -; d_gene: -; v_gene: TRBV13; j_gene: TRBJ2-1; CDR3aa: CASSPGTGEQFF; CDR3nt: TGTGCCAGCAGCCCAGGGACTGGGGAGCAGTTCTTC
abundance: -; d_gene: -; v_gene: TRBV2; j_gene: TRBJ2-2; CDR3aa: CASSGGANTGELFF; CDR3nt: TGTGCCAGCAGTGGGGGGGCGAACACCGGGGAGCTGTTTTTT
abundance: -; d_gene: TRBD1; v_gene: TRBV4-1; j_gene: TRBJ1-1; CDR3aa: CASSQRQGTTEAFF; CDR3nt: TGCGCCAGCAGCCAACGACAGGGTACCACTGAAGCTTTCTTT
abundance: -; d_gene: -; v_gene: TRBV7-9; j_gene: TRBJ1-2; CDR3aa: CASSLGALGYGYTF; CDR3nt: TGTGCCAGCAGCCTGGGCGCCCTTGGCTATGGCTACACCTTC
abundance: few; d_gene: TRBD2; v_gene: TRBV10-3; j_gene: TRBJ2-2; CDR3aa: CAISRTSGETGELFF; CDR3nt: TGTGCCATCAGCCGGACTAGCGGGGAAACCGGGGAGCTGTTTTTT
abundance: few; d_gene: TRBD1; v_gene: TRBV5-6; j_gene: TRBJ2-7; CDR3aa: CASSQRDRHISYEQYF; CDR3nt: TGTGCCAGCAGCCAGAGGGACAGGCATATCTCCTACGAGCAGTACTTC
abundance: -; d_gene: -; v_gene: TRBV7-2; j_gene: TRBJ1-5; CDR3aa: CASSPRRDQPQHF; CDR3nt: TGTGCCAGCAGCCCAAGGAGGGATCAGCCCCAGCATTTT
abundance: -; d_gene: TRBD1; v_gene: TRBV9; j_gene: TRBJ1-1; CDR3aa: CASSVVSLTGEAFF; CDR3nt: TGTGCCAGCAGCGTAGTTTCCCTGACAGGGGAAGCTTTCTTT
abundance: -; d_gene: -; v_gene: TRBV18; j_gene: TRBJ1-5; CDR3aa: CASSQGVVLSNQPQHF; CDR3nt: TGTGCCAGCTCACAGGGGGTGGTGTTAAGCAATCAGCCCCAGCATTTT
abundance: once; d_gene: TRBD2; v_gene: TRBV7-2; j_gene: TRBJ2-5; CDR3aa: CASSLGGVLTQYF; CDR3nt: TGTGCCAGCAGCCTTGGGGGGGTTTTGACCCAGTACTTC
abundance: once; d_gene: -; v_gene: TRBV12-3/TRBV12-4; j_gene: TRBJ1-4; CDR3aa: CASRRWTAEKLFF; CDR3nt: TGTGCCAGCAGGAGGTGGACAGCCGAAAAACTGTTTTTT
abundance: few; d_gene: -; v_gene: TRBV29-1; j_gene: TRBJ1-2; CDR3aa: CSGGVGGGGYTF; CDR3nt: TGCAGCGGGGGTGTGGGAGGAGGTGGCTACACCTTC
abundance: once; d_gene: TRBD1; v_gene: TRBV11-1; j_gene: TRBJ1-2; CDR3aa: CASSLTGGYGYTF; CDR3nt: TGTGCCAGCAGCTTGACAGGGGGTTATGGCTACACCTTC
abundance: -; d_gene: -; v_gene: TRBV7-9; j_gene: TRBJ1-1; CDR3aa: CASSLGTANTEAFF; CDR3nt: TGTGCCAGCAGCCTGGGGACTGCGAACACTGAAGCTTTCTTT
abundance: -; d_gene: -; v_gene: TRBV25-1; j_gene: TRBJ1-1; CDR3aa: CASSEYSRTEAFF; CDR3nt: TGTGCCAGCAGTGAATATTCCAGAACTGAAGCTTTCTTT
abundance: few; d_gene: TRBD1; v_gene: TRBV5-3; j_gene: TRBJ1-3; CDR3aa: CARSPDRGNTIYF; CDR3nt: TGTGCCAGAAGCCCGGACAGGGGAAACACCATATATTTT
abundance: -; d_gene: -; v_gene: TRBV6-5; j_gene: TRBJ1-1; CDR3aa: CASTRGSNTEAFF; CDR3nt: TGTGCCAGCACCCGGGGGAGTAACACTGAAGCTTTCTTT
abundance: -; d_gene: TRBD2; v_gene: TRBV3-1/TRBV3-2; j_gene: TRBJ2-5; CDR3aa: CASSPPLAGIYKETQYF; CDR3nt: TGTGCCAGCAGCCCCCCACTAGCGGGGATTTATAAAGAGACCCAGTACTTC
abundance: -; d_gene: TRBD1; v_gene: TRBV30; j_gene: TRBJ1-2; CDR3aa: CAWSADRENTF; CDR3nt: TGTGCCTGGAGTGCGGACAGGGAAAACACCTTC
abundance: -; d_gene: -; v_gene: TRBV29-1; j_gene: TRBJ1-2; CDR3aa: CSVTHGDGYTF; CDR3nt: TGCAGCGTTACTCACGGGGATGGCTACACCTTC
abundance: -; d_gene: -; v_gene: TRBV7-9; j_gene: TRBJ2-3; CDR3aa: CASSLGTGITDTQYF; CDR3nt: TGTGCCAGCAGCTTAGGAACAGGGATCACAGATACGCAGTATTTT
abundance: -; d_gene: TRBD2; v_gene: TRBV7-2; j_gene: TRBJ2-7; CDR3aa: CASSLAWGGEQYF; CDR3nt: TGTGCCAGCAGCTTAGCGTGGGGGGGCGAGCAGTACTTC
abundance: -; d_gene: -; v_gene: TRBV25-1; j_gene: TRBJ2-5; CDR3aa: CASSQGETQYF; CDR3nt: TGTGCCAGCAGCCAGGGAGAGACCCAGTACTTC
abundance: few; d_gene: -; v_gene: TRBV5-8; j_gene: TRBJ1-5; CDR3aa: CASSLVASNQPQHF; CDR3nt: TGTGCCAGCAGCCTGGTAGCATCCAATCAGCCCCAGCATTTT